This T cell receptor beta chain derives from a study of blood T cells in healthy people across ages. With a J-beta primer mix and a sample-barcoded 5' primer, a second PCR ran about 7 to 12 cycles. A single record per CDR3 protein comes from TCRdb applying MiXCR to the 5' RACE reads. The sample records around 1,800,000 distinct CDR3 sequences, roughly two fifths being singletons. Trimming left V 3 bases short and J 4 bases short, with 16 bases between. Per germline, CDR1 SGDLS and CDR2 YYNGEE. There are 15 residues in the CDR3. The sequence derives from a human donor in good health. The material sequenced was blood. J is TRBJ1-2 and V is TRBV9; D is undetermined. CDR3 amino acids: CASSAGGRTLYGYTF. The CDR3 DNA follows: TGTGCCAGCAGCGCGGGCGGGAGGACCCTCTATGGCTACACCTTC. The variable domain in full, completed from reference TRBV9 and TRBJ1-2, reads DSGVTQTPKHLITATGQRVTLRCSPRSGDLSVYWYQQSLDQGLQFLIQYYNGEERAKGNILERFSAQQFPDLHSELNLSSLELGDSALYFCASSAGGRTLYGYTFGSGTRLTVV.